These 11 T cell receptor beta chains originate from one sample sequenced in a study of T cell repertoires in cytomegalovirus infection. MiXCR, run by TCRdb on the reads, gives a single entry per CDR3 protein. The data show under 150,000 distinct CDR3 sequences, with roughly 9% seen just once and over 9% held by the top ten. The sample was PBMCs. The source is a human donor in good health (CMV status not recorded). Some clones in this sample may be carry-over from other donors' samples.

This clonotype appeared many times. The J gene is TRBJ1-1, the V gene TRBV7-2; D remains ambiguous. The CDR3 consists of 15 residues. In germline, CDR1 is SGHTA, CDR2 FQGNSA. Trimming stripped 0 bases from V and 3 bases from J, with 11 bases between. The CDR3 coding sequence is TGTGCCAGCAGCTTAGCGAACGGAGGATACACTGAAGCTTTCTTT. Amino acid sequence: CASSLANGGYTEAFF.

This clonotype was observed at least ten times. The chain is built from TRBV19 and TRBJ1-4; maybe TRBD1 (5 bases). CDR1 and CDR2 (germline): LNHDA, SQIVND (reference sequence). Trimming took 3 bases from V and 5 from J, leaving 10 bases between them. This CDR3 is built from 14 residues. The CDR3 loop reads CASSIRQKNEKLFF. The CDR3 DNA follows: TGTGCCAGTAGTATTCGACAGAAAAATGAAAAACTGTTTTTT.

This clonotype showed up many times. V is TRBV4-2 and J is TRBJ1-1; D call uncertain. The CDR3 runs to 15 residues. Trimming cost V 1 base and J 3 bases, with 12 bases left between them. Germline V gene lookup returns CDR1 LGHNA and CDR2 YNFKEQ. In DNA form, the CDR3 reads TGTGCCAGCAGCCAAGTGGAGGGCTATGACACTGAAGCTTTCTTT. Translated: CASSQVEGYDTEAFF.

This clonotype was counted many times. The CDR3 nucleotides read TGCAGCGTTGAAGATAAGCGGGGCAGGTCCTACGAGCAGTACTTC. This gives the protein CSVEDKRGRSYEQYF. This chain joins TRBV29-1 and TRBJ2-7; 7 nucleotides align to TRBD2. V lost 0 bases to trimming and J lost 1 base; unmatched junction nucleotides: 6. Germline loops: CDR1 SQVTM, CDR2 ANQGSEA. This CDR3 contains 15 residues.

The genes are TRBV5-1 and TRBJ1-1; tentative D call: TRBD1 (5 bases). Germline-derived CDR1 and CDR2 are SGHRS and YFSETQ. With 4 bases removed from V and 0 bases from J, the gap between germline ends came to 13 bases. This CDR3 is 15 amino acids long. DNA for the CDR3: TGCGCCAGCAGCACAGGTTCGCAGGTGAACACTGAAGCTTTCTTT. Translated: CASSTGSQVNTEAFF.

At least ten counts were recorded for this clonotype. The gene calls are TRBV7-8 and TRBJ2-7, with D perhaps matching TRBD2 (6 bases). Trimming stripped 1 base from V and 5 bases from J, with 12 bases between. Germline V gives CDR1 SGHVS, CDR2 FQNEAQ. The CDR3 is 14 amino acids. The CDR3 DNA follows: TGTGCCAGCAGCTTAGGGGGCGGGGCTAACGAGCAGTACTTC. Its translation is CASSLGGGANEQYF. Complete variable domain (other parts from reference TRBV7-8 and TRBJ2-7): GAGVSQSPRYKVAKRGQDVALRCDPISGHVSLFWYQQALGQGPEFLTYFQNEAQLDKSGLPSDRFFAERPEGSVSTLKIQRTQQEDSAVYLCASSLGGGANEQYFGPGTRLTVT.

This clonotype was seen a few times. The chain uses TRBV3-1 and TRBJ1-1; 8 nucleotides match TRBD1. The CDR3 sequence is 18 residues long. J was trimmed by 4 bases and V by 2 bases; bases with no gene match: 15. In germline, CDR1 is LGHDT, CDR2 YNNKEL (reference sequence). In DNA form, the CDR3 reads TGTGCCAGCAGCCAAACCTACAGGGGGTCTCGTGGGGGCACTGAAGCTTTCTTT. This gives the protein CASSQTYRGSRGGTEAFF. The whole variable domain, filled in from reference TRBV3-1 and TRBJ1-1, reads DTAVSQTPKYLVTQMGNDKSIKCEQNLGHDTMYWYKQDSKKFLKIMFSYNNKELIINETVPNRFSPKSPDKAHLNLHINSLELGDSAVYFCASSQTYRGSRGGTEAFFGQGTRLTVV.

This clonotype was recorded at least ten times. The chain couples TRBV25-1 to TRBJ2-1, with no clear D. The germline V gene has CDR1 MGHDK and CDR2 SYGVNS. The CDR3 runs to 16 residues. The V and J ends lost 4 bases and 2 bases respectively, with 15 bases between them. This CDR3 reads CASSAAPSWPYNEQFF. The CDR3 coding sequence is TGTGCCAGCAGTGCGGCCCCCTCCTGGCCCTACAATGAGCAGTTCTTC.

There are a few counts of this clonotype. The chain recombines TRBV3-1 with TRBJ1-2; TRBD1 might be the D (5 bases). Germline V gives CDR1 LGHDT, CDR2 YNNKEL (reference sequence). V shed 1 base and J shed 2 bases, with 11 bases lying between them. The CDR3 consists of 15 residues. The CDR3 protein is CASSQVETANYGYTF. CDR3 nucleotides: TGTGCCAGCAGCCAAGTTGAGACAGCGAACTATGGCTACACCTTC.

This clonotype was detected many times. The chain combines TRBV5-1 with TRBJ2-6; a weak D match, TRBD1 (6 bases). Between the trimmed V and J ends, which lost 4 bases and 1 base, there was a span of 18 bases. The CDR3 sequence is 18 residues long. CDR1 is SGHRS, CDR2 YFSETQ, per germline. The CDR3 DNA follows: TGCGCCAGCAGCCCAGAACAGGGATCCGCTTCTGGGGCCAACGTCCTGACTTTC. Encoded protein: CASSPEQGSASGANVLTF.

This clonotype was seen at least ten times. The chain combines TRBV5-6 with TRBJ1-4; 9 bases fit TRBD1. The V gene's germline CDR1 is SGHDT and CDR2 YYEEEE. The V segment lost 4 bases and the J segment 1 base; nucleotides outside the gene matches: 5. CDR3 length equals 16 residues. The CDR3 loop reads CASSPGQGRTNEKLFF. The CDR3 nucleotides are TGTGCCAGCAGCCCAGGACAGGGGAGAACTAATGAAAAACTGTTTTTT.